This T cell receptor (beta chain) was obtained from a study of blood T cell repertoires in COVID-19. Study information: Both acute and convalescent COVID-19 samples were obtained from the United States, Italy and Spain. Nucleic acid was either cDNA or gDNA, and it came from T cells, B-cell-depleted T cells, or PBMCs.

In the source study's methods: For nucleated cells, counts were estimated from reference gene primer amplification. Sequencing was performed with immunoSEQ multiplex PCR; in TCRdb, only in-frame clones are kept and a portion is missing. Clonal size and the V and J genes are those of that table, whereas D and trimming came from the DNA. Among roughly 170,000 clones listed, 84% were seen once. Germline values: CDR1 MDHEN, CDR2 SYDVKM. Trimming took 10 bases from V and 1 from J, leaving 11 bases between them. The CDR3 is made up of 13 amino acids. This clone was counted a single time. The genes are TRBV28 and TRBJ2-4; tentative D call: TRBD1 (6 bases). This clonotype was sampled from a middle-aged man who had recovered from COVID-19. The sample taken for sequencing was peripheral blood. This chain's CDR3 is CATTDRAKNIQYF. As DNA, the CDR3 is TGTGCCACCACTGACAGGGCCAAAAACATTCAGTACTTC.